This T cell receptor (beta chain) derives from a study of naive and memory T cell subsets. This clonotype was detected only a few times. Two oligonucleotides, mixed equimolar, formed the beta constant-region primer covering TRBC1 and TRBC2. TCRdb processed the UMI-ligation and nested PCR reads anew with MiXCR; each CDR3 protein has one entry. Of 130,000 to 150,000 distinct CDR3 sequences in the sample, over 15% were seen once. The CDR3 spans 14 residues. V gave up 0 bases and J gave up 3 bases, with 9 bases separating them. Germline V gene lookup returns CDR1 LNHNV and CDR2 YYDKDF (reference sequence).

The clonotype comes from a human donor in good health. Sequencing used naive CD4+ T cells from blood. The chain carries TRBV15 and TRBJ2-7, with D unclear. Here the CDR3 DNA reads TGTGCCACCAGCAGAGAGAAGGGTGGCTACGAGCAGTACTTC. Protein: CATSREKGGYEQYF.